Each of the 32 T cell receptor beta chains below was sequenced from the same sample in a study of STAT5B mutations in CD4+ large granular lymphocyte leukemia. Profiled with immunoSEQ multiplex PCR; TCRdb holds only in-frame clones, not every one. This sample yields about 45,000 clones, of which 86% are seen a single time; about 3% belongs to the top ten. Material: CD4+ T cells from blood buffy coats. Every receptor here comes from a human donor in good health.

The gene calls are TRBV5-8 and TRBJ1-3; D uncertain. This CDR3 region has 17 residues. Germline values: CDR1 SGHTS, CDR2 YDEGEE. V was trimmed by 1 base and J by 0 bases, leaving 14 bases between them. In nucleotides, the CDR3 is TGTGCCAGCAGCTTGAGTCCTGGCTGGGACTCTGGAAACACCATATATTTT. The encoded protein is CASSLSPGWDSGNTIYF.

This chain joins TRBV5-6 and TRBJ2-6; D is uncertain. Looked up from germline, CDR1 is SGHDT and CDR2 is YYEEEE. CDR3 size: 14 residues. The ends were cut back, 4 bases at V and 1 base at J, with 6 bases in the middle. The CDR3 coding sequence is TGTGCCAGCAGCGTAAGGTCTGGGGCCAACGTCCTGACTTTC. Translation: CASSVRSGANVLTF.

The chain uses TRBV4-3 and TRBJ2-4; D ambiguous. The V and J ends lost 1 base and 2 bases respectively, with 3 bases between them. This CDR3 region has 13 residues. In germline, CDR1 is LGHNA, CDR2 YSLEER. The CDR3: CASSQGTKNIQYF. Written as DNA, the CDR3 is TGCGCCAGCAGCCAAGGGACCAAAAACATTCAGTACTTC.

The chain employs TRBV19 and TRBJ2-2; 8 nucleotides match TRBD2. The CDR3 sequence is 16 residues long. Germline V CDR1 and CDR2: LNHDA, SQIVND (reference sequence). V lost 8 bases to trimming and J lost 0 bases; unmatched junction nucleotides: 8. CDR3 residues: CASSLAGIANTGELFF. The CDR3, as DNA: TGTGCCAGTTCTCTAGCGGGTATCGCGAACACCGGGGAGCTGTTTTTT.

The rearrangement joins TRBV5-4 to TRBJ2-7, with TRBD2 matching 11 bases. The germline CDR1 and CDR2 sequences are SGHNT and YYREEE (reference sequence). V shed 4 bases and J 4 bases; nucleotides not matched to a gene: 10. The CDR3 is 16 amino acids. CDR3 DNA: TGTGCCAGCAGCCAAATACTAGCGGGAGTTGGTTACGAGCAGTACTTC. Protein sequence: CASSQILAGVGYEQYF.

The chain couples TRBV7-3 to TRBJ1-1; TRBD1 matches at 7 bases. Losses at the gene ends were 2 bases for V and 1 base for J; bases not matched to a gene: 1. The CDR3 runs to 14 residues. Germline values: CDR1 SGHTA, CDR2 FQGTGA. The CDR3 DNA reads as TGTGCCAGCAGCTTAGGGACAGAGAACACTGAAGCTTTCTTT. It yields the protein CASSLGTENTEAFF.

V is TRBV7-2 and J is TRBJ2-7; D might be TRBD1 (5 bases). With 1 base removed from V and 3 bases from J, the gap between germline ends came to 10 bases. The CDR3 is made up of 14 amino acids. Looked up from germline, CDR1 is SGHTA and CDR2 is FQGNSA. CDR3 in DNA: TGTGCCAGCAGCTTAGTGGTAGACAGCTACGAGCAGTACTTC. It specifies CASSLVVDSYEQYF.

The chain combines TRBV27 with TRBJ2-1; possibly TRBD2 for D (5 bases). Germline assignment: CDR1 MNHEY and CDR2 SMNVEV (reference sequence). The V end was cut by 2 bases, the J end by 9 bases, with 11 bases between. This CDR3 spans 13 amino acids. CDR3: CASSLGLSTEQFF. CDR3 DNA: TGTGCCAGCAGTTTAGGACTCTCCACTGAGCAGTTCTTC.

This clone was seen only once. This sequence joins TRBV6-5 and TRBJ1-4; 10 bases are shared with TRBD1. This CDR3 has 15 amino acids. Germline values: CDR1 MNHEY, CDR2 SVGAGI. J gave up 1 base and V 6 bases, and 2 bases lay outside the gene matches. The CDR3 bases are TGTGCCAGCAGCAGGACAGGGGGAACTAATGAAAAACTGTTTTTT. It specifies CASSRTGGTNEKLFF.

The rearrangement joins TRBV20-1 to TRBJ2-3; no reliable D call. Germline V gene data show CDR1 as DFQATT and CDR2 as SNEGSKA (reference sequence). V was trimmed by 1 base and J by 14 bases, leaving 13 bases between them. The length of the CDR3 is 11 residues. CDR3 residues: CSARGVWGTYF. As DNA, the CDR3 is TGCAGTGCTAGAGGCGTTTGGGGAACGTATTTT.

The V call is TRBV19, the J call TRBJ1-5; D remains ambiguous. Trimming pared 4 bases from V and 2 bases from J, leaving 15 bases between. The CDR3 contains 16 residues. The germline V gene has CDR1 LNHDA and CDR2 SQIVND (reference sequence). The DNA of the CDR3 is TGTGCCAGTAGTACAATCCAGGCAGTACGCAATCAGCCCCAGCATTTT. Translated: CASSTIQAVRNQPQHF.

The chain couples TRBV4-3 to TRBJ1-1, with D perhaps matching TRBD1 (5 bases). V shed 2 bases and J shed 1 base, with 17 bases lying between them. The CDR3 is 17 residues long. Germline V CDR1 and CDR2: LGHNA, YSLEER. CDR3 bases: TGCGCCAGCAGCCAAAAAGGGACCCCGGGGAGGAACACTGAAGCTTTCTTT. Translation: CASSQKGTPGRNTEAFF.

The chain employs TRBV6-5 and TRBJ2-7; 11 nucleotides line up with TRBD2. The germline CDR1 and CDR2 sequences are MNHEY and SVGAGI. The trim removed 7 bases at V and 2 bases at J, leaving 4 bases unmatched. The length of the CDR3 is 14 residues. For the CDR3, the DNA is TGTGCCAGCATCGGGACTAGCGGAACCTACGAGCAGTACTTC. As protein: CASIGTSGTYEQYF.

The V gene is TRBV30, the J gene TRBJ2-7; D remains unclear. CDR3 length: 11 amino acids. CDR1 GTSNPN and CDR2 SVGIG come from the germline V gene (reference sequence). V lost 2 bases, J lost 5 bases, and 7 bases lay in between. The CDR3, as DNA: TGTGCCTGGAGTCCCTCGAACGAGCAGTACTTC. Protein sequence: CAWSPSNEQYF.

The J gene is TRBJ1-1, the V gene TRBV5-1, with no clear D. Germline assignment: CDR1 SGHRS and CDR2 YFSETQ. The CDR3 has 15 residues. Trimming removed 4 bases from V and 4 bases from J, with 17 bases in between. The CDR3 DNA is TGCGCCAGCAGCCCCCGGGTCTCCCAGGCCACTGAAGCTTTCTTT. Its translation: CASSPRVSQATEAFF. The full variable domain, with the rest looked up from reference TRBV5-1 and TRBJ1-1, is KAGVTQTPRYLIKTRGQQVTLSCSPISGHRSVSWYQQTPGQGLQFLFEYFSETQRNKGNFPGRFSGRQFSNSRSEMNVSTLELGDSALYLCASSPRVSQATEAFFGQGTRLTVV.

The V call is TRBV7-2, the J call TRBJ2-5; the match to TRBD1 covers 7 bases. J gave up 6 bases and V 5 bases, and 9 bases lay outside the gene matches. The V gene's germline CDR1 is SGHTA and CDR2 FQGNSA. CDR3 length equals 14 residues. Here the CDR3 DNA reads TGTGCCAGCAGCCTTACGGGACAGCGGCAGACCCAGTACTTC. The encoded protein is CASSLTGQRQTQYF.

The V call is TRBV30, the J call TRBJ2-7, with D perhaps matching TRBD2 (6 bases). In germline, CDR1 is GTSNPN, CDR2 SVGIG (reference sequence). This CDR3 has 14 residues. V was clipped by 3 bases and J by 5 bases, with 17 bases between them. The CDR3 spells CAWRPPGSADEQYF. CDR3 in DNA: TGTGCCTGGAGGCCCCCCGGGAGTGCAGACGAGCAGTACTTC.

The chain combines TRBV2 with TRBJ2-1; 13 nucleotides agree with TRBD2. The CDR3 runs 14 residues. Per the germline V gene, CDR1 is SNHLY and CDR2 is FYNNEI. The V and J ends lost 6 bases and 5 bases, in that order; junction bases with no gene match: 1. The CDR3 is CASRGTSGDNEQFF. The CDR3 nucleotides read TGTGCCAGCAGGGGGACTAGCGGGGACAATGAGCAGTTCTTC.

The V call is TRBV5-1, the J call TRBJ1-4; a possible D gene is TRBD1 (5 bases). V was shortened by 0 bases and J by 2 bases, with 14 bases between the two germline ends. From germline, CDR1 is SGHRS and CDR2 YFSETQ. The CDR3 length is 17 residues. Here the CDR3 DNA reads TGCGCCAGCAGCTTGGGCGTCGGGGCGTACACTAATGAAAAACTGTTTTTT. Protein: CASSLGVGAYTNEKLFF.

The V gene is TRBV5-8, the J gene TRBJ2-3; D gene uncertain. The germline gives CDR1 SGHTS, CDR2 YDEGEE. V was trimmed by 1 base and J by 0 bases, leaving 9 bases between them. The CDR3 contains 15 residues. The CDR3 sequence: CASSLTPLSTDTQYF. CDR3 sequence (DNA): TGTGCCAGCAGCTTGACCCCTCTTAGCACAGATACGCAGTATTTT.

The chain employs TRBV7-9 and TRBJ1-1, with D uncertain. Germline CDR1 SEHNR, CDR2 FQNEAQ (reference sequence). With 0 bases removed from V and 0 bases from J, the gap between germline ends came to 8 bases. CDR3 length: 15 amino acids. The CDR3 DNA sequence: TGTGCCAGCAGCTTAGCGGGTATTATGAACACTGAAGCTTTCTTT. Protein product: CASSLAGIMNTEAFF.

J is TRBJ2-3 and V is TRBV5-4, with 9 nucleotides matching TRBD2. Germline V CDR1 and CDR2: SGHNT, YYREEE (reference sequence). The V gene end was trimmed by 1 base and the J gene end by 5 bases; junction bases not matched to a gene: 8. This CDR3 contains 16 residues. The chain's CDR3 is CASSLRSAGGIDTQYF. The CDR3 DNA reads TGTGCCAGCAGCTTGAGATCGGCGGGAGGGATAGATACGCAGTATTTT.

The rearrangement joins TRBV6-5 to TRBJ2-7; D is uncertain. The V gene's germline CDR1 is MNHEY and CDR2 SVGAGI. Trimming cost V 2 bases and J 2 bases, with 10 bases left between them. The CDR3 is 14 amino acids. CDR3 nucleotides: TGTGCCAGCAGTTACGCGACTGGAGCCTACGAGCAGTACTTC. Translated, it gives CASSYATGAYEQYF.

J is TRBJ2-6 and V is TRBV5-1; the D gene could be TRBD1 or TRBD2 (5 bases each). This CDR3 spans 17 amino acids. CDR1 SGHRS and CDR2 YFSETQ come from the germline V gene. V lost 5 bases, J lost 0 bases, and 15 bases lay in between. CDR3 amino acids: CASSAGTESSGANVLTF. The CDR3 DNA sequence: TGCGCCAGCAGTGCAGGGACGGAATCCTCTGGGGCCAACGTCCTGACTTTC.

This clone was recorded a few times. This chain uses TRBV7-2 with TRBJ1-4, with D possibly being TRBD1 (5 bases). V dropped 3 bases and J dropped 7 bases, with 15 bases sitting between them. CDR3 length equals 15 residues. The V gene's germline CDR1 is SGHTA and CDR2 FQGNSA. The CDR3 coding sequence is TGTGCCAGCAGCTTGGTCAGTCAGGGCGGTGAAAAACTGTTTTTT. Translated, it gives CASSLVSQGGEKLFF.

This sequence joins TRBV4-2 and TRBJ2-7; 8 positions agree with TRBD1. Germline CDR1 reads LGHNA; CDR2 reads YNFKEQ. V shed 1 base and J 8 bases; nucleotides not matched to a gene: 22. The CDR3 extends over 19 amino acids. Written as DNA, the CDR3 is TGTGCCAGCAGCCAAGGGGGGCCAGGGGGCGCATCCATAAAGCTCAAGCAGTACTTC. As protein: CASSQGGPGGASIKLKQYF.

J is TRBJ2-3 and V is TRBV9; D remains unclear. This CDR3 has 14 amino acids. Germline assignment: CDR1 SGDLS and CDR2 YYNGEE. The ends were cut back, 0 bases at V and 6 bases at J, with 11 bases in the middle. CDR3 region: CASSVENSMDTQYF. The CDR3 DNA sequence: TGTGCCAGCAGCGTAGAAAATAGCATGGATACGCAGTATTTT.

The V gene is TRBV7-2, the J gene TRBJ1-3; D unresolved. This CDR3 comprises 16 residues. The germline V gene encodes CDR1 SGHTA and CDR2 FQGNSA. V was shortened by 0 bases and J by 0 bases, with 9 bases between the two germline ends. The CDR3: CASSLAVQFSGNTIYF. The CDR3 coding sequence is TGTGCCAGCAGCTTAGCGGTGCAGTTCTCTGGAAACACCATATATTTT. The full variable domain, in which reference TRBV7-2 and TRBJ1-3 provide the parts outside the CDR3, is GAGVSQSPSNKVTEKGKDVELRCDPISGHTALYWYRQSLGQGLEFLIYFQGNSAPDKSGLPSDRFSAERTGGSVSTLTIQRTQQEDSAVYLCASSLAVQFSGNTIYFGEGSWLTVV.

The chain links TRBV29-1 to TRBJ2-4; TRBD1 agrees at 11 bases. Germline CDR1 SQVTM, CDR2 ANQGSEA. This CDR3 is 13 amino acids long. This CDR3 reads CSLKDRGRNIQYF. In nucleotides, the CDR3 is TGCAGTCTTAAGGACAGGGGGCGCAACATTCAGTACTTC.

The V call is TRBV29-1, the J call TRBJ2-7; D unclear. V was shortened by 3 bases and J by 4 bases, with 7 bases between the two germline ends. Per germline, CDR1 SQVTM and CDR2 ANQGSEA. CDR3 length: 11 residues. This CDR3 is CSVDDGYEQYF. The CDR3 region has the DNA TGCAGCGTTGACGACGGATACGAGCAGTACTTC.

Here the CDR3 reads CASSWGPGTGELFF. CDR3 coding DNA: TGTGCCAGCAGCTGGGGGCCGGGCACCGGGGAGCTGTTTTTT. The chain couples TRBV5-6 to TRBJ2-2; TRBD1 is a possible D gene (6 bases). CDR1 and CDR2 (germline): SGHDT, YYEEEE. This CDR3 contains 14 residues. V lost 3 bases and J lost 4, with 10 bases in between.

The table lists this clone with a few counts. This chain joins TRBV5-1 and TRBJ1-6; D ambiguous. CDR3 length: 18 amino acids. From germline, CDR1 is SGHRS and CDR2 YFSETQ. V lost 1 base, J lost 10 bases, and 24 bases lay in between. The CDR3 sequence is CASSLSARTRERVSPLHF. In DNA, the CDR3 is TGCGCCAGCAGCTTGTCGGCCAGAACCCGGGAGAGGGTGTCACCCCTCCACTTT.